What follows are 22 T cell receptor beta chains derived from one specimen sequenced in a study of cytotoxic CD8 clonotypes in ibrutinib-treated CLL. The assay was immunoSEQ multiplex PCR, and TCRdb's table has in-frame clones only and misses some. Here the sample spans 13,000 to 15,000 clones, 50% to 55% being singletons. Sequencing was performed on PBMCs, taken at an approximately 26-month disease-progression time point, from a patient treated with ibrutinib. The receptors stem from a human donor with chronic lymphocytic leukemia.

J is TRBJ2-7 and V is TRBV5-4; no firm D call. The V and J ends lost 0 bases and 4 bases respectively, with 8 bases between them. Germline V gene data show CDR1 as SGHNT and CDR2 as YYREEE (reference sequence). The length of the CDR3 is 13 residues. The CDR3 DNA reads as TGTGCCAGCAGCTTGGGTGGCCGTTACGAGCAGTACTTC. This gives the protein CASSLGGRYEQYF.

This chain links TRBV12-2 with TRBJ1-5. TRBV12-2 is marked as a pseudogene. The CDR3 runs 19 residues. The CDR3 region is CASRLVHGDGLHSNQPQHF. CDR3 in DNA: TGTGCAAGTCGCTTAGTCCATGGGGACGGGCTACATAGCAATCAGCCCCAGCATTTT.

V gene TRBV4-1 combines with J gene TRBJ2-2, with 9 bases fitting TRBD1. CDR3 length equals 18 residues. V was pared by 0 bases and J by 6 bases, with 11 bases of the junction left unmatched. Germline lookup yields CDR1 MGHRA and CDR2 YSYEKL. DNA for the CDR3: TGCGCCAGCAGCCAAGATGGAGGTTTACAGGGGGCTGCCGGGGAGCTGTTTTTT. As protein: CASSQDGGLQGAAGELFF.

The gene calls are TRBV4-2 and TRBJ2-1; TRBD2 matches 10 bases. This CDR3 has 15 residues. The J segment lost 6 bases and the V segment lost 1 base, leaving 3 bases of the junction unmatched. From germline, CDR1 is LGHNA and CDR2 YNFKEQ. CDR3 loop: CASSQVAGGLNEQFF. The CDR3 DNA is TGTGCCAGCAGCCAAGTAGCGGGGGGCCTCAATGAGCAGTTCTTC.

This clone has only a few counts. The chain is built from TRBV4-1 and TRBJ1-2, with no clear D. This CDR3 has 14 amino acids. CDR1 MGHRA and CDR2 YSYEKL come from the germline V gene. V lost 1 base to trimming and J lost 4 bases, with 10 bases between them. As DNA, the CDR3 is TGCGCCAGCAGCCAAGGATCCTCTATCTATGGCTACACCTTC. Its protein product is CASSQGSSIYGYTF.

The rearrangement uses TRBV19 and TRBJ2-4; D tentatively reads TRBD1 or TRBD2 (5 bases each). Trimming stripped 0 bases from V and 7 bases from J, with 19 bases between. In germline, CDR1 is LNHDA, CDR2 SQIVND (reference sequence). The CDR3 covers 17 residues. The CDR3 protein is CASSIDRGRTYQNIQYF. The CDR3 DNA reads as TGTGCCAGTAGTATAGATCGGGGCAGGACTTACCAGAACATTCAGTACTTC.

The CDR3 sequence: CASSPTRQVNNEQFF. The CDR3 DNA reads as TGTGCCAGCTCACCTACTCGACAGGTTAACAATGAGCAGTTCTTC. The chain recombines TRBV18 with TRBJ2-1, with a possible D match to TRBD1 (6 bases). There are 15 residues in the CDR3. Trimming cost V 3 bases and J 5 bases, with 14 bases left between them. Looked up from germline, CDR1 is KGHSH and CDR2 is LQKENI.

The chain links TRBV5-6 to TRBJ2-1; 12 bases agree with TRBD1. Germline V lookup: CDR1 SGHDT, CDR2 YYEEEE. The V gene end was trimmed by 2 bases and the J gene end by 8 bases; junction bases not matched to a gene: 2. This CDR3 has 14 residues. This CDR3 reads CASSFGTGGDEQFF. The CDR3 DNA reads TGTGCCAGCAGCTTTGGGACAGGGGGCGATGAGCAGTTCTTC.

CDR3 bases: TGTGCCAGTAGTATACGCCGCGGGGGGGTCGACGAGCAGTACTTC. It codes for CASSIRRGGVDEQYF. This rearrangement joins TRBV19 to TRBJ2-7, with 9 nucleotides matching TRBD2. Germline V gene sequence: CDR1 LNHDA, CDR2 SQIVND (reference sequence). Trimming took 2 bases from V and 5 from J; bases not matched to a gene: 7. This CDR3 is built from 15 residues.

This clone came up a few times. This chain links TRBV7-2 with TRBJ1-1; the D is unclear. The CDR3 is 15 amino acids. CDR1 SGHTA and CDR2 FQGNSA come from the germline V gene. The germline V and J ends were trimmed by 5 bases and 1 base, with 14 bases remaining between them. CDR3 sequence (DNA): TGTGCCAGCAGCACCATGGCAGGACCGAACACTGAAGCTTTCTTT. It codes for CASSTMAGPNTEAFF.

The chain recombines TRBV29-1 with TRBJ1-2, with TRBD1 identical over 9 bases. This CDR3 region has 15 residues. Unmatched junction bases numbered 15, after V lost 4 bases and J lost 9 bases. Germline V gene data show CDR1 as SQVTM and CDR2 as ANQGSEA. CDR3 in DNA: TGCAGCGTTGCTCTTTTCGGGACAGGGAGTAGGAGCTACACCTTC. Amino acids: CSVALFGTGSRSYTF. Full variable domain (remainder filled in from reference TRBV29-1 and TRBJ1-2): SAVISQKPSRDICQRGTSLTIQCQVDSQVTMMFWYRQQPGQSLTLIATANQGSEATYESGFVIDKFPISRPNLTFSTLTVSNMSPEDSSIYLCSVALFGTGSRSYTFGSGTRLTVV.

Relative to its sample, this clone is medium-sized (0.01 to 0.1%). The chain has TRBV5-4 and TRBJ1-1, with D tentatively TRBD1 (6 bases). V was shortened by 4 bases and J by 0 bases, with 13 bases between the two germline ends. The germline CDR1 and CDR2 sequences are SGHNT and YYREEE (reference sequence). The CDR3 loop spans 15 amino acids. The CDR3 DNA sequence: TGTGCCAGCAGCAACGGACAGAGGGTGAACACTGAAGCTTTCTTT. This encodes CASSNGQRVNTEAFF.

The V call is TRBV5-1, the J call TRBJ1-3; D not resolved. CDR3 length: 15 amino acids. Trimming cost V 4 bases and J 0 bases, with 11 bases left between them. CDR1 and CDR2 from the germline V gene are SGHRS and YFSETQ. CDR3 sequence reads: CASSLDFSSGNTIYF. DNA for the CDR3: TGCGCCAGCAGCCTGGACTTCAGCTCTGGAAACACCATATATTTT.

J is TRBJ2-3 and V is TRBV4-1, with TRBD2 identical over 9 bases. Germline V lookup: CDR1 MGHRA, CDR2 YSYEKL. This CDR3 is built from 16 residues. J gave up 4 bases and V 1 base, and 6 bases lay outside the gene matches. DNA of the CDR3: TGCGCCAGCAGCCAAGGGGCAGCGGGGGGCTCAGATACGCAGTATTTT. Residues: CASSQGAAGGSDTQYF.

The chain joins TRBV2 to TRBJ2-1; 7 nucleotides match TRBD1. The length of the CDR3 is 12 residues. Per germline, CDR1 SNHLY and CDR2 FYNNEI. After removal of 4 bases from V and 6 bases from J, the junction contained 0 bases not matched to a gene. CDR3 protein: CASSGDSNEQFF. CDR3 coding DNA: TGTGCCAGCAGTGGGGACAGCAATGAGCAGTTCTTC.

By its share, this clone is medium-sized. This chain joins TRBV19 and TRBJ1-2, with a weak D call TRBD1 (6 bases). Trimming removed 5 bases at V and 5 bases at J, with 12 bases between. The CDR3 is 13 residues long. From germline, CDR1 is LNHDA and CDR2 SQIVND (reference sequence). The CDR3 spells CASSPTGGYGYTF. For the CDR3, the DNA is TGTGCCAGTAGTCCGACAGGAGGGTATGGCTACACCTTC.

The chain is built from TRBV11-2 and TRBJ2-3, with 7 bases fitting TRBD1. Germline trimming cut 1 base from V and 1 base from J; bases unmatched to any gene: 2. This CDR3 has 15 amino acids. From germline, CDR1 is SGHAT and CDR2 FQNNGV. The CDR3 loop reads CASSLVRGRTDTQYF. CDR3 bases: TGTGCCAGCAGCTTAGTGAGGGGGCGCACAGATACGCAGTATTTT.

The chain has TRBV9 and TRBJ2-7; 7 nucleotides line up with TRBD1. CDR1 is SGDLS, CDR2 YYNGEE, per germline. This CDR3 has 14 residues. J gave up 5 bases and V 0 bases, and 5 bases lay outside the gene matches. CDR3 in DNA: TGTGCCAGCAGCGTAGGAAAGGGGGCGGACGAGCAGTACTTC. Its translation: CASSVGKGADEQYF.

Turning to this clone: One base away lies a much larger clone, so this may be a sequencing read error. This chain uses TRBV7-6 with TRBJ2-5, with 14 bases fitting TRBD2. The CDR3 sequence is 15 residues long. Trimming at V came to 3 bases and at J to 5 bases, leaving 2 bases not matched to a gene. Germline V gives CDR1 SGHVS, CDR2 FNYEAQ. The CDR3 nucleotides are TGTGCCAGCAGCTTTAGACTAGCGGGGGGGGAGACCCAGTACTTC. Protein product: CASSFRLAGGETQYF.

The chain has TRBV5-1 and TRBJ1-3, with 10 bases fitting TRBD1. V shed 3 bases and J 3 bases; nucleotides not matched to a gene: 6. Germline V CDR1 and CDR2: SGHRS, YFSETQ. CDR3 length: 16 residues. CDR3 region: CASSSRTGGGGNTIYF. In DNA form, the CDR3 reads TGCGCCAGCAGCTCTCGGACAGGGGGAGGTGGAAACACCATATATTTT.

The V gene is TRBV6-6, the J gene TRBJ1-1, with 9 nucleotides matching TRBD1. The germline V gene has CDR1 MNHNY and CDR2 SVGAGI (reference sequence). The CDR3 sequence is 15 residues long. J gave up 2 bases and V 5 bases, and 6 bases lay outside the gene matches. The DNA for the CDR3 is TGTGCCAGCAGTCTGTCGGGACAGGGTAACACTGAAGCTTTCTTT. It encodes CASSLSGQGNTEAFF.

The genes are TRBV9 and TRBJ1-2; D uncertain. Germline lookup yields CDR1 SGDLS and CDR2 YYNGEE. V was shortened by 4 bases and J by 6 bases, with 13 bases between the two germline ends. This CDR3 region has 13 residues. CDR3 in amino acids: CASSSSTVDGYTF. CDR3 sequence (DNA): TGTGCCAGCAGCTCATCGACGGTGGATGGCTACACCTTC.